The rows below give T cell receptor beta chains drawn from one sample of a study of Graves' ophthalmopathy and Graves' hyperthyroidism. TCRdb reprocessed the multiplex PCR reads with MiXCR, giving one entry per CDR3 protein. This repertoire shows approximately 1.2 million distinct CDR3 sequences, 35% to 40% found once; its top ten account for around 10%. The sequenced sample was peripheral blood or thyroid tissue (not recorded which). The receptors stem from an adult man with Graves' hyperthyroidism. CDR3s include the opening cysteine and the closing phenylalanine or tryptophan. Fields, in order: D gene, J gene, V gene, clone size, CDR3 protein, CDR3 DNA. D genes are given only for firm matches. Part of the rows lack a size; the others show once, few, many or a class for expanded clones.

d_gene: -; j_gene: TRBJ2-7; v_gene: TRBV12-3/TRBV12-4; abundance: few; CDR3aa: CASSWSLAYEQYF; CDR3nt: TGTGCCAGCAGTTGGTCCCTTGCCTACGAGCAGTACTTC
d_gene: -; j_gene: TRBJ2-6; v_gene: TRBV7-2; abundance: -; CDR3aa: CASSFHTGAGANVLTF; CDR3nt: TGTGCCAGCAGCTTTCACACCGGGGCGGGGGCCAACGTCCTGACTTTC
d_gene: -; j_gene: TRBJ2-3; v_gene: TRBV15; abundance: -; CDR3aa: CATSRHGPDTQYF; CDR3nt: TGTGCCACCAGCAGGCATGGCCCGGATACGCAGTATTTT
d_gene: -; j_gene: TRBJ1-5; v_gene: TRBV7-8; abundance: many; CDR3aa: CASSWAAAGTSNQPQHF; CDR3nt: TGTGCCAGCAGCTGGGCCGCGGCAGGGACCAGCAATCAGCCCCAGCATTTT
d_gene: -; j_gene: TRBJ2-5; v_gene: TRBV4-1; abundance: once; CDR3aa: CASSQDGPQYF; CDR3nt: TGCGCCAGCAGCCAAGATGGGCCCCAGTACTTC
d_gene: TRBD1; j_gene: TRBJ1-1; v_gene: TRBV2; abundance: -; CDR3aa: CATHDGTVNTEAFF; CDR3nt: TGTGCCACCCATGACGGGACAGTGAACACTGAAGCTTTCTTT
d_gene: -; j_gene: TRBJ1-1; v_gene: TRBV11-2; abundance: -; CDR3aa: CASTRPGLNTEAFF; CDR3nt: TGTGCCAGCACCAGACCAGGGCTGAACACTGAAGCTTTCTTT
d_gene: -; j_gene: TRBJ1-1; v_gene: TRBV20-1; abundance: -; CDR3aa: CSPSLWGAYTEAFF; CDR3nt: TGCAGTCCTTCCCTTTGGGGCGCGTACACTGAAGCTTTCTTT
d_gene: -; j_gene: TRBJ1-5; v_gene: TRBV12-3/TRBV12-4; abundance: many; CDR3aa: CASSLLDPWPQHF; CDR3nt: TGTGCCAGCAGTTTGTTGGACCCCTGGCCCCAGCATTTT
d_gene: TRBD1; j_gene: TRBJ2-7; v_gene: TRBV7-9; abundance: -; CDR3aa: CASSLQAGTDYYEQYF; CDR3nt: TGTGCCAGCAGCTTACAAGCCGGGACAGACTACTATGAGCAGTACTTC
d_gene: TRBD1; j_gene: TRBJ1-6; v_gene: TRBV25-1; abundance: -; CDR3aa: CAWRSGPGGQGKSPLHF; CDR3nt: TGTGCCTGGAGAAGTGGGCCCGGCGGACAGGGGAAATCACCCCTCCACTTT
d_gene: -; j_gene: TRBJ1-5; v_gene: TRBV7-9; abundance: -; CDR3aa: CASSARNTGRRSLPQHF; CDR3nt: TGTGCCAGCTCTGCCAGAAATACAGGGAGGAGATCGTTGCCCCAGCATTTT
d_gene: TRBD1; j_gene: TRBJ1-2; v_gene: TRBV28; abundance: few; CDR3aa: CASSLGVQGALSPTF; CDR3nt: TGTGCCAGCAGTCTAGGAGTACAGGGGGCGCTTTCCCCCACCTTC
d_gene: -; j_gene: TRBJ1-4; v_gene: TRBV20-1; abundance: -; CDR3aa: CSARDPTWDEKLFF; CDR3nt: TGCAGTGCTAGAGACCCAACATGGGATGAAAAACTGTTTTTT
d_gene: -; j_gene: TRBJ1-1; v_gene: TRBV12-3/TRBV12-4; abundance: many; CDR3aa: CASRKQAMNTEAFF; CDR3nt: TGTGCCAGCAGGAAACAGGCTATGAACACTGAAGCTTTCTTT
d_gene: -; j_gene: TRBJ1-4; v_gene: TRBV12-3/TRBV12-4; abundance: once; CDR3aa: CASTTLSVRNEKLFF; CDR3nt: TGTGCCAGCACCACCCTGAGCGTGCGGAATGAAAAACTGTTTTTT
d_gene: TRBD1; j_gene: TRBJ2-7; v_gene: TRBV2; abundance: many; CDR3aa: CASIAGDSSSYEQYF; CDR3nt: TGTGCCAGCATCGCAGGGGACAGTTCCTCCTACGAGCAGTACTTC
d_gene: TRBD1; j_gene: TRBJ1-5; v_gene: TRBV25-1; abundance: many; CDR3aa: CASSGTGGGQPQHF; CDR3nt: TGTGCCAGCTCAGGAACAGGGGGCGGTCAGCCCCAGCATTTT
d_gene: TRBD1; j_gene: TRBJ2-7; v_gene: TRBV18; abundance: -; CDR3aa: CASSPSRDRVSYEQYF; CDR3nt: TGTGCCAGCTCACCAAGCCGGGACAGGGTTTCCTACGAGCAGTACTTC
d_gene: TRBD1; j_gene: TRBJ1-1; v_gene: TRBV20-1; abundance: many; CDR3aa: CSARDWTGGDGTEAFF; CDR3nt: TGCAGTGCTAGAGACTGGACAGGGGGCGATGGCACTGAAGCTTTCTTT
d_gene: -; j_gene: TRBJ1-5; v_gene: TRBV12-3/TRBV12-4; abundance: few; CDR3aa: CASFQEGVGQPQHF; CDR3nt: TGTGCCAGTTTCCAAGAGGGGGTTGGTCAGCCCCAGCATTTT
d_gene: TRBD2; j_gene: TRBJ2-7; v_gene: TRBV20-1; abundance: many; CDR3aa: CSAPRLAGSYEQYF; CDR3nt: TGCAGTGCTCCACGACTAGCGGGATCCTACGAGCAGTACTTC